This entry lists 15 T cell receptor beta chains sequenced from one sample in a study of cytomegalovirus exposure and HLA in healthy donors. PCR used 60 Vbeta primers and 13 Jbeta primers. Produced via immunoSEQ multiplex PCR; TCRdb's table is partial and in-frame only. The data contain under 200,000 clones, roughly 84% of them seen just once; the ten biggest clones take up more than 1.5%. The specimen was PBMCs. These receptors all come from a man in his late teens or twenties in good health and CMV-seronegative.

The V gene is TRBV2, the J gene TRBJ2-7; 9 positions match TRBD1. Germline trimming cut 6 bases from V and 1 base from J; bases unmatched to any gene: 7. This CDR3 has 15 amino acids. Looked up from germline, CDR1 is SNHLY and CDR2 is FYNNEI. The CDR3: CASRWTGVGSYEQYF. The DNA of the CDR3 is TGTGCCAGCAGGTGGACAGGGGTGGGGTCCTACGAGCAGTACTTC.

This sequence joins TRBV18 and TRBJ1-1; TRBD1 is a possible D gene (5 bases). Germline V gives CDR1 KGHSH, CDR2 LQKENI. The CDR3 has 15 amino acids. Trimming took off 2 bases at V and 2 bases at J, with 12 bases between the two ends. The CDR3 loop is CASSPLQDPNTEAFF. Here the CDR3 DNA reads TGTGCCAGCTCACCATTACAGGACCCTAACACTGAAGCTTTCTTT.

The genes are TRBV7-6 and TRBJ2-1, with 12 bases lining up with TRBD2. Germline loops: CDR1 SGHVS, CDR2 FNYEAQ. The J segment lost 7 bases and the V segment lost 4 bases, leaving 5 bases of the junction unmatched. The CDR3 contains 15 residues. The CDR3 nucleotides read TGTGCCAGCAGCTCGACTAGCGGGAGACCTAATGAGCAGTTCTTC. It specifies CASSSTSGRPNEQFF.

This sequence joins TRBV6-5 and TRBJ2-5, with a possible D match to TRBD2 (6 bases). Germline CDR1 and CDR2: MNHEY and SVGAGI. This CDR3 contains 15 residues. V lost 2 bases, J lost 5 bases, and 15 bases lay in between. The DNA for the CDR3 is TGTGCCAGCAGTTACAAACTGACCGGAGGGGAGACCCAGTACTTC. Protein: CASSYKLTGGETQYF.

V gene TRBV9 combines with J gene TRBJ1-6; TRBD1 agrees at 9 bases. The CDR3 loop spans 15 amino acids. After removal of 3 bases from V and 6 bases from J, the junction contained 4 bases not matched to a gene. Germline CDR1 is SGDLS and CDR2 is YYNGEE. CDR3 sequence: CASSETGGGNSPLHF. DNA of the CDR3: TGTGCCAGCAGCGAGACAGGGGGAGGTAATTCACCCCTCCACTTT. Full variable domain (rest looked up from reference TRBV9 and TRBJ1-6): DSGVTQTPKHLITATGQRVTLRCSPRSGDLSVYWYQQSLDQGLQFLIQYYNGEERAKGNILERFSAQQFPDLHSELNLSSLELGDSALYFCASSETGGGNSPLHFGNGTRLTVT.

The gene calls are TRBV19 and TRBJ2-7, with TRBD2 matching over 8 bases. CDR3 length: 16 residues. The V gene end was trimmed by 4 bases and the J gene end by 5 bases; junction bases not matched to a gene: 13. CDR1 and CDR2 from the germline V gene are LNHDA and SQIVND (reference sequence). The CDR3 loop is CASSKGVTSGGDEQYF. The DNA for the CDR3 is TGTGCCAGTAGTAAAGGGGTTACTAGCGGTGGGGACGAGCAGTACTTC.

A single count supports this clone. The chain uses TRBV6-1 and TRBJ2-1, with 7 bases that match TRBD1. The CDR3 extends over 14 amino acids. V lost 4 bases, J lost 8 bases, and 8 bases stayed unmatched. The V gene's germline CDR1 is MNHNS and CDR2 SASEGT. The CDR3 protein is CASSVILTGYEQFF. The CDR3 coding sequence is TGTGCCAGCAGTGTAATATTGACAGGGTATGAGCAGTTCTTC.

V and J are TRBV21-1 and TRBJ2-5; the D call of TRBD1 is as the table states it, not checked on the DNA. TRBV21-1 is listed as a pseudogene. The CDR3 spans 16 residues. Here the CDR3 reads CASSTPGHWYQETQYF. The CDR3 coding sequence is TGTGCCAGCAGCACCCCGGGACACTGGTACCAAGAGACCCAGTACTTC.

V and J are TRBV29-1 and TRBJ1-5; no firm D call. CDR3 length equals 12 residues. V shed 4 bases and J shed 0 bases, with 4 bases lying between them. Germline V gene sequence: CDR1 SQVTM, CDR2 ANQGSEA. The CDR3 DNA reads TGCAGCGTTGGGGCTAGCAATCAGCCCCAGCATTTT. Translation: CSVGASNQPQHF.

The V gene is TRBV25-1, the J gene TRBJ2-1; 10 nucleotides match TRBD2. The CDR3 sequence is 14 residues long. V shed 5 bases and J 6 bases; nucleotides not matched to a gene: 4. Germline loops: CDR1 MGHDK, CDR2 SYGVNS. CDR3 coding DNA: TGTGCCAGCAGTCTAGCGGGAGTGCCCAATGAGCAGTTCTTC. Encoded protein: CASSLAGVPNEQFF.

The chain joins TRBV28 to TRBJ1-2; 10 bases fit TRBD1. In germline, CDR1 is MDHEN, CDR2 SYDVKM. There are 14 residues in the CDR3. V trimming: 6 bases; J trimming: 7 bases; junction bases outside the gene matches: 8. This CDR3 reads CASRVPGQGSGYTF. DNA of the CDR3: TGTGCCAGCAGGGTACCGGGACAGGGGTCTGGCTACACCTTC.

The chain has TRBV6-5 and TRBJ2-7, with 8 bases aligning to TRBD1. This CDR3 is 15 amino acids long. Germline V gene data show CDR1 as MNHEY and CDR2 as SVGAGI. V lost 7 bases to trimming and J lost 1 base; unmatched junction nucleotides: 9. CDR3 nucleotides: TGTGCCAGCAACCCCGACAGGGGTCCTTCCTACGAGCAGTACTTC. Protein: CASNPDRGPSYEQYF.

J is TRBJ1-2 and V is TRBV28, with 8 nucleotides matching TRBD1. Trimming cost V 5 bases and J 2 bases; bases outside gene matches: 7. The V gene's germline CDR1 is MDHEN and CDR2 SYDVKM. This CDR3 spans 15 amino acids. As DNA, the CDR3 is TGTGCCAGCAGTACTACAGGGGGGGGAAACTATGGCTACACCTTC. Protein: CASSTTGGGNYGYTF.

CDR3 nucleotide sequence: TGTGCCAGCAGTTCCCCGTACAGCGGGGGTGGGGAGACCCAGTACTTC. Its translation: CASSSPYSGGGETQYF. The chain joins TRBV27 to TRBJ2-5; 8 nucleotides line up with TRBD2. This CDR3 has 16 residues. Germline lookup yields CDR1 MNHEY and CDR2 SMNVEV (reference sequence). V shed 4 bases and J 5 bases; nucleotides not matched to a gene: 12.

This clone was recorded only once. Other DNA variants within this sample encode the same CDR3. The V and J genes are TRBV5-1 and TRBJ1-5; TRBD1 might be the D (5 bases). V shed 4 bases and J shed 0 bases, with 14 bases lying between them. There are 16 residues in the CDR3. Looked up from germline, CDR1 is SGHRS and CDR2 is YFSETQ. CDR3 amino acids: CASSPGTDYSNQPQHF. The CDR3 region has the DNA TGCGCCAGCAGCCCGGGGACGGACTATAGCAATCAGCCCCAGCATTTT.